This T cell receptor beta chain was identified in a study of shared clonotypes between healthy human individuals. The CDR3 extends over 14 amino acids. Germline CDR1 is MNHEY and CDR2 is SVGAGI. The ends were cut back, 4 bases at V and 1 base at J, with 11 bases in the middle. The naive CD8 population came from CD45RO-negative cells selected for CCR7, without terminally differentiated effector memory CD45RA+ cells. TCRdb keeps only in-frame clones here, not all; method: immunoSEQ multiplex PCR. The table has 550,000 to 600,000 clones, roughly 98% seen once. This chain connects TRBV6-5 to TRBJ2-7, with a tentative D call TRBD1 (6 bases). This receptor was obtained from a man younger than 45 in good health. Sequences were obtained from naive CD8+ T cells sorted from blood. The CDR3: CASSLDRRSYEQYF. The CDR3 region has the DNA TGTGCCAGCAGTTTAGACAGGCGATCCTACGAGCAGTACTTC.